This is a list of T cell receptor beta chains from one sample in a study of shared clonotypes between healthy human individuals. Libraries were prepared by immunoSEQ multiplex PCR; TCRdb keeps only in-frame clonotypes and omits some of them. Counted here are about 2 million clones, over 85% occurring once; the ten biggest clones make up around 0.13%. Sequenced sample: naive CD4+ T cells sorted from blood. These receptor sequences come from a man between 18 and 35 years old in good health. CDR3s include the opening cysteine and the closing phenylalanine or tryptophan. A D gene is named only where the DNA matches it firmly. Expanded clones get a size class; other rows say once, few or many, or leave the size out.

clone_size j_call v_call d_call cdr3_length cdr3_nt cdr3_aa
NA TRBJ2-2 TRBV28 NA 14 TGTGCCAGCAGTCGTCCCCTGAACACCGGGGAGCTGTTTTTT CASSRPLNTGELFF
NA TRBJ1-1 TRBV7-2 NA 15 TGTGCCAGCAGCTTCGGATCGGACCCTGGCACTGAAGCTTTCTTT CASSFGSDPGTEAFF
NA TRBJ2-1 TRBV6-5 NA 13 TGTGCCAGCAGTTCCCAGCCCTACAATGAGCAGTTCTTC CASSSQPYNEQFF
NA TRBJ2-3 TRBV11-2 TRBD2 19 TGTGCCAGCAGCCTCTCCGCAGGGGGACTAGCGGGAGGAACAGATACGCAGTATTTT CASSLSAGGLAGGTDTQYF
NA TRBJ1-4 TRBV7-3 NA 15 TGTGCCAGCAGCTACGAGGGCACAGTCTTCGAAAAACTGTTTTTT CASSYEGTVFEKLFF
NA TRBJ2-3 TRBV6-5 NA 16 TGTGCCAGCAGTTACTCATCCGGAATGGGCACAGATACGCAGTATTTT CASSYSSGMGTDTQYF
few TRBJ1-3 TRBV19 TRBD1 15 TGTGCCAGTAATGGGGGACAGGAACTGGGAAACACCATATATTTT CASNGGQELGNTIYF
NA TRBJ1-2 TRBV28 NA 14 TGTGCCAGCAGTTTAGGCGGCAGGAGCTATGGCTACACCTTC CASSLGGRSYGYTF
once TRBJ1-5 TRBV7-2 NA 15 TGTGCCAGCAGCCACGGTAGCGGCCGCAATCAGCCCCAGCATTTT CASSHGSGRNQPQHF
NA TRBJ1-1 TRBV4-2 NA 18 TGTGCCAGCAGCCAAGGCCGAGAGAGGGGAGGAAGGCACACTGAAGCTTTCTTT CASSQGRERGGRHTEAFF
NA TRBJ2-4 TRBV6-5 NA 14 TGTGCCAGCAGCCGTGAGAGGGGAAGAAACATTCAGTACTTC CASSRERGRNIQYF
once TRBJ2-1 TRBV5-1 NA 13 TGCGCCAGCAGCTCTACAGGGAACCATGAGCAGTTCTTC CASSSTGNHEQFF
NA TRBJ1-2 TRBV5-1 NA 14 TGCGCCAGCAGCTTGGCCTCTCAGAGCTATGGCTACACCTTC CASSLASQSYGYTF
NA TRBJ2-1 TRBV10-1 NA 15 TGCGCCAGCAGTGAGGACAGACCCTCCTACAATGAGCAGTTCTTC CASSEDRPSYNEQFF
NA TRBJ2-5 TRBV28 NA 16 TGTGCCAGCAGCAGTGGCGGCAGGGCACGCCAAGAGACCCAGTACTTC CASSSGGRARQETQYF
NA TRBJ2-7 TRBV6-1 NA 18 TGTGCCAGCAGTGAAGCGCGAGAGTGGACTCCGACCAACTACGAGCAGTACTTC CASSEAREWTPTNYEQYF
NA TRBJ2-7 TRBV30 TRBD1 13 TGTGCCTGGAGTGGGACAGGCCCCTACGAGCAGTACTTC CAWSGTGPYEQYF